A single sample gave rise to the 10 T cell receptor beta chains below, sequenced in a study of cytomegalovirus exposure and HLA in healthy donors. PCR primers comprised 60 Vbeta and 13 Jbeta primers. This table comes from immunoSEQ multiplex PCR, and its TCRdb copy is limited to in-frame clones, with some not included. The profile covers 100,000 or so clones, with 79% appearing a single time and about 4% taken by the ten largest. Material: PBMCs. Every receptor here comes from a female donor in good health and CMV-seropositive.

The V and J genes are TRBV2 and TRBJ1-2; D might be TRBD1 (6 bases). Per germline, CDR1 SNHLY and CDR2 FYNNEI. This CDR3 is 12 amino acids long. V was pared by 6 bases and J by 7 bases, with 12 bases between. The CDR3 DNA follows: TGTGCCAGCAGCCTGGACAGTTTTGGCTACACCTTC. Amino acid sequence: CASSLDSFGYTF.

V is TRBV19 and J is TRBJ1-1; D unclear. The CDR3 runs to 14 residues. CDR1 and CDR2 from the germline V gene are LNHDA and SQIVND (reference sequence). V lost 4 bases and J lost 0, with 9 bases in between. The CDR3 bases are TGTGCCAGTAGTACCCTGGGCGTGAACACTGAAGCTTTCTTT. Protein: CASSTLGVNTEAFF.

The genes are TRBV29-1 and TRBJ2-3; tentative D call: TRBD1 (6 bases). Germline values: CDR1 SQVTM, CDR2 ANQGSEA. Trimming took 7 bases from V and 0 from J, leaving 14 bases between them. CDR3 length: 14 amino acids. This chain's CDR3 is CSAGTSTSTDTQYF. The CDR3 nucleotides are TGCAGCGCCGGGACATCAACTAGCACAGATACGCAGTATTTT.

For the CDR3, the DNA is TGTGCCAGCAGCTTGGACAGGGAAAACACTGAAGCTTTCTTT. As protein: CASSLDRENTEAFF. This chain joins TRBV5-4 and TRBJ1-1, with TRBD1 as a possible D gene (6 bases). This CDR3 is built from 14 residues. Between the trimmed V and J ends, which lost 0 bases and 2 bases, there was a span of 8 bases. Germline V gene data show CDR1 as SGHNT and CDR2 as YYREEE (reference sequence).

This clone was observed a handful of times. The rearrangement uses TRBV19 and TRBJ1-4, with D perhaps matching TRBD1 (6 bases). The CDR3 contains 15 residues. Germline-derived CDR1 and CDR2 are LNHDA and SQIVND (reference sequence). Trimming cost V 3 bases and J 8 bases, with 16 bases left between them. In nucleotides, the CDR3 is TGTGCCAGTAGTATTTTGGGGGCGGCAGACGAAAAACTGTTTTTT. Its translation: CASSILGAADEKLFF.

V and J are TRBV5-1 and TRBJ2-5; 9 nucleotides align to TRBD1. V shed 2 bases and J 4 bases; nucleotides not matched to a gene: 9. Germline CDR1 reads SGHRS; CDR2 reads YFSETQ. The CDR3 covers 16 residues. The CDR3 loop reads CASSFPPGQGGETQYF. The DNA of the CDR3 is TGCGCCAGCAGCTTCCCCCCGGGACAGGGTGGAGAGACCCAGTACTTC.

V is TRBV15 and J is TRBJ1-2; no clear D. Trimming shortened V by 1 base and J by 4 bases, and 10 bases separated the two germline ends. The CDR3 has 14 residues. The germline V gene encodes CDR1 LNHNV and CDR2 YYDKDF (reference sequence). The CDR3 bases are TGTGCCACCAGCAGAGGGACCGGAGGCTATGGCTACACCTTC. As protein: CATSRGTGGYGYTF.

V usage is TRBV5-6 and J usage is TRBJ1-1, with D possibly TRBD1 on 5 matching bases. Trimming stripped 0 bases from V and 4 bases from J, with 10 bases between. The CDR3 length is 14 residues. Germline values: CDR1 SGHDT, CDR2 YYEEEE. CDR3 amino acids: CASSLDSGGTEAFF. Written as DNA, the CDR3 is TGTGCCAGCAGCTTGGACTCGGGGGGCACTGAAGCTTTCTTT.

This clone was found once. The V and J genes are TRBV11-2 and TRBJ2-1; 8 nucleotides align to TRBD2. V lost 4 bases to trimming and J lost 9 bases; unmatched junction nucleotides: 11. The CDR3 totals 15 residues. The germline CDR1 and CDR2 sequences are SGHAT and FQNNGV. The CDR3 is CASSSGGDFSGEQFF. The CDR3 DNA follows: TGTGCCAGCAGCTCCGGGGGGGACTTTTCGGGTGAGCAGTTCTTC.

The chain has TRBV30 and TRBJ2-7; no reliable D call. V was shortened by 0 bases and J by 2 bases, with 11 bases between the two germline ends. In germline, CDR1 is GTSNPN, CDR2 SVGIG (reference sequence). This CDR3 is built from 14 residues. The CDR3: CAWSVTGYAYEQYF. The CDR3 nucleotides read TGTGCCTGGAGTGTAACTGGTTATGCCTACGAGCAGTACTTC.